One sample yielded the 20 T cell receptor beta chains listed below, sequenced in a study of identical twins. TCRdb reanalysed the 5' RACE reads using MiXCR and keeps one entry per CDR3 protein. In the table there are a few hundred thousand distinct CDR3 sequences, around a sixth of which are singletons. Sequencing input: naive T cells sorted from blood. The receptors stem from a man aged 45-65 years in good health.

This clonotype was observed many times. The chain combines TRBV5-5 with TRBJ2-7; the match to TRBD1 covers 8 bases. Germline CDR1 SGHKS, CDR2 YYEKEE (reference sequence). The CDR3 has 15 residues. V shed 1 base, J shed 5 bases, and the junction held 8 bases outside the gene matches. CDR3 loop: CASSLSRQGSNEQYF. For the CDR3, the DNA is TGTGCCAGCAGCTTGTCACGACAGGGGTCCAACGAGCAGTACTTC.

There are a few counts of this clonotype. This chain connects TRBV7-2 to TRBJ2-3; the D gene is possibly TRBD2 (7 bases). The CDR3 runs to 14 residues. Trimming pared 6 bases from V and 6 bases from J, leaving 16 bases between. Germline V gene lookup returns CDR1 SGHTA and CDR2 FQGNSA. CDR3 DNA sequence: TGTGCCAGCAGAGGGGGGGGAGTTAGGGATACGCAGTATTTT. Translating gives CASRGGGVRDTQYF.

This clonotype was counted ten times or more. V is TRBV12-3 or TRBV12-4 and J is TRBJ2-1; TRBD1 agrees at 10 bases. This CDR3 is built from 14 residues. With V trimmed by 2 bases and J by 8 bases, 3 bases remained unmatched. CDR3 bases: TGTGCCAGCAGTTTACAGACAGGGGGCGATGAGCAGTTCTTC. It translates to CASSLQTGGDEQFF.

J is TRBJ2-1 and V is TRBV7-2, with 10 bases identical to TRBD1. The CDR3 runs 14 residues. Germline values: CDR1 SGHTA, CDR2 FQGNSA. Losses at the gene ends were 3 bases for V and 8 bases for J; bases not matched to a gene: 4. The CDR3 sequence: CASSLGQGSDEQFF. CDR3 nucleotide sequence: TGTGCCAGCAGCTTGGGACAGGGGTCGGATGAGCAGTTCTTC.

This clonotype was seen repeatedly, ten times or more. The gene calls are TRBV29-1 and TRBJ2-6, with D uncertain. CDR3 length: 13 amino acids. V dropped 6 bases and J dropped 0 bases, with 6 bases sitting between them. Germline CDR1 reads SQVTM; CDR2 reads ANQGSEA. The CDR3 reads CSVRNSGANVLTF. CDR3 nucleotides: TGCAGCGTAAGAAACTCTGGGGCCAACGTCCTGACTTTC.

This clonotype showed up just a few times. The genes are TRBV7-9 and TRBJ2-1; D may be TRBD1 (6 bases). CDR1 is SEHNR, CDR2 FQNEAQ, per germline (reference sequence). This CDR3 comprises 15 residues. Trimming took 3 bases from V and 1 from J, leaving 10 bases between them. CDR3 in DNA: TGTGCCAGCAGCTTGGTCAGGGGTTCCTACAATGAGCAGTTCTTC. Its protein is CASSLVRGSYNEQFF. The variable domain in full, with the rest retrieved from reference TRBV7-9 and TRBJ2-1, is DTGVSQNPRHKITKRGQNVTFRCDPISEHNRLYWYRQTLGQGPEFLTYFQNEAQLEKSRLLSDRFSAERPKGSFSTLEIQRTEQGDSAMYLCASSLVRGSYNEQFFGPGTRLTVL.

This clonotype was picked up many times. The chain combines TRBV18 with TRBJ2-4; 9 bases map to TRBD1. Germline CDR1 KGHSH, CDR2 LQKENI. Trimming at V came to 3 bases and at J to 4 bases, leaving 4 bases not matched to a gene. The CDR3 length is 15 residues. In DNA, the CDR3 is TGTGCCAGCTCACCCCCTGACAGGGGGAAAAACATTCAGTACTTC. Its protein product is CASSPPDRGKNIQYF.

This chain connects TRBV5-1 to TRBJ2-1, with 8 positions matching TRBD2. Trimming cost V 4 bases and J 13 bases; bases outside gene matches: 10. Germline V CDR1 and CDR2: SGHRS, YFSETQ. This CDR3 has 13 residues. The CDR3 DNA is TGCGCCAGCAGCCCGGAACCGGGGGGGGGCCAGTTCTTC. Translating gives CASSPEPGGGQFF.

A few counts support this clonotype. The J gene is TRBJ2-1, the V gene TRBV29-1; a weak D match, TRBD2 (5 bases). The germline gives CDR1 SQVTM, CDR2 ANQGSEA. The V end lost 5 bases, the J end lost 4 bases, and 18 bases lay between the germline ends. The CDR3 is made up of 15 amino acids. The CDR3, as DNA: TGCAGCGTTACTGGCGGGTCACCTTCATACAATGAGCAGTTCTTC. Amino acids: CSVTGGSPSYNEQFF.

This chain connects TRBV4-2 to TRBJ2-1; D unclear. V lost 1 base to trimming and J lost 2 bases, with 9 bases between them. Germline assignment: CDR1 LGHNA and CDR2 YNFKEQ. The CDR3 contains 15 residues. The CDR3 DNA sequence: TGTGCCAGCAGCCAAGGACCTTCCCCCTACAATGAGCAGTTCTTC. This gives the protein CASSQGPSPYNEQFF.

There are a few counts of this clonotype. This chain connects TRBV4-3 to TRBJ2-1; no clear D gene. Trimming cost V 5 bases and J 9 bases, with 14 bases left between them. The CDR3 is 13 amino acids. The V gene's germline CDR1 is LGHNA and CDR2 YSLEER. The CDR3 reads CASSRSSEFEQFF. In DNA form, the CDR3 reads TGCGCCAGCAGCAGGTCAAGCGAATTTGAGCAGTTCTTC.

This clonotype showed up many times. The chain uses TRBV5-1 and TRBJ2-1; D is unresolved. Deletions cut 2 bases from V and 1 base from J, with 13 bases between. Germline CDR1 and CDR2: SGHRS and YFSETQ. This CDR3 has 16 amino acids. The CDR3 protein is CASSLHPTGSYNEQFF. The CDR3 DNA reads TGCGCCAGCAGCTTACATCCGACCGGGTCCTACAATGAGCAGTTCTTC.

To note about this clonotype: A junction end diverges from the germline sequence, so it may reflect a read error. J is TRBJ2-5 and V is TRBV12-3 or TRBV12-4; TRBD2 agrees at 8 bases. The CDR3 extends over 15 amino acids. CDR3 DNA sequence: TGTCCCAGCAGTTTAGGGGTTAGCGGGATAGAGACCCAGTACTTC. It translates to CPSSLGVSGIETQYF.

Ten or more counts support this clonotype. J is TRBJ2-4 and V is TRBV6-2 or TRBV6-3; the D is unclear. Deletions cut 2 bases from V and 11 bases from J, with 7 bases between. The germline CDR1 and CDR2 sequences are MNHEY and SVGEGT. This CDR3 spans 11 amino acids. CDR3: CASSYATFQYF. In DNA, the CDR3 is TGTGCCAGCAGTTACGCGACTTTTCAGTACTTC.

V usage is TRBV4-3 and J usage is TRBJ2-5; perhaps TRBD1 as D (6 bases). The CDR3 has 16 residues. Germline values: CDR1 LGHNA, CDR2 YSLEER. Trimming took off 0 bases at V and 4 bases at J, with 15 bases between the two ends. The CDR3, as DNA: TGCGCCAGCAGCCAAGATGGGGTACAGGGAACAGAGACCCAGTACTTC. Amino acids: CASSQDGVQGTETQYF.

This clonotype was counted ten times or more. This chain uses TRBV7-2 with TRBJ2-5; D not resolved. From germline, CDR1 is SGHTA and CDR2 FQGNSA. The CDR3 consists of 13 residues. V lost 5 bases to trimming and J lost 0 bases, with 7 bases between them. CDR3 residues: CASSGQNQETQYF. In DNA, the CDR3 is TGTGCCAGCAGCGGGCAGAACCAAGAGACCCAGTACTTC.

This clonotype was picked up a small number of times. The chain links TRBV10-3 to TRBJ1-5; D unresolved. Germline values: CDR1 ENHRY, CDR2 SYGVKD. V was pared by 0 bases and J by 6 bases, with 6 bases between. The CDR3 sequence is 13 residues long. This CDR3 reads CAISESSFQPQHF. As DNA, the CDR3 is TGTGCCATCAGTGAGTCTTCGTTTCAGCCCCAGCATTTT.

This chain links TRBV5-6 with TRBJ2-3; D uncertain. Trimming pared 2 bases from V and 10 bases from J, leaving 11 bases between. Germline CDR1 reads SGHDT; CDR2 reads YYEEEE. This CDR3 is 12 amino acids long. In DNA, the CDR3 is TGTGCCAGCAGCTTAGGGCCCGGAGCGCAGTATTTT. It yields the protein CASSLGPGAQYF.

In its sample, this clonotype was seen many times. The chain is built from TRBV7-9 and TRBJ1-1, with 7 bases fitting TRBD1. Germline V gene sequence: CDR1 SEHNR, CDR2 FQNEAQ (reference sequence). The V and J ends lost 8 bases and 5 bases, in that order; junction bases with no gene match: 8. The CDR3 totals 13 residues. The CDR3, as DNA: TGTGCCAGCTCGGAGGGGGCTAGGACTGAAGCTTTCTTT. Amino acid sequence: CASSEGARTEAFF. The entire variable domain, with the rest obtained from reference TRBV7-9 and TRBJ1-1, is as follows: DTGVSQNPRHKITKRGQNVTFRCDPISEHNRLYWYRQTLGQGPEFLTYFQNEAQLEKSRLLSDRFSAERPKGSFSTLEIQRTEQGDSAMYLCASSEGARTEAFFGQGTRLTVV.

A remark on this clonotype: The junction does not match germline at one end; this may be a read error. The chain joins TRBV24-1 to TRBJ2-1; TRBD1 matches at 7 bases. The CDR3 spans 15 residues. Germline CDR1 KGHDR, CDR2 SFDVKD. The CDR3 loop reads CATSKIDRVYTEQFF. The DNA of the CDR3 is TGTGCCACCTCGAAAATAGACAGGGTCTACACTGAGCAGTTCTTC.